Listed here are 4 T cell receptor beta chains from one sample, sequenced in a study of CD8 T cells in Susac syndrome. Reverse transcription of roughly 0.5 to 1 ug RNA was carried out with random hexamers. One entry per CDR3 protein results from TCRdb running MiXCR on the immunoSEQ multiplex PCR reads. The sample includes more than 150,000 distinct CDR3 sequences, around 96% of them seen just once. Sequenced sample: CD4+ T cells from PBMCs. These receptors all come from a human donor with Susac syndrome.

This clonotype occurred a few times. The chain is built from TRBV3-1 and TRBJ2-1, with D maybe TRBD2 (5 bases). Germline values: CDR1 LGHDT, CDR2 YNNKEL (reference sequence). V was pared by 1 base and J by 7 bases, with 8 bases between. The length of the CDR3 is 13 residues. CDR3 sequence reads: CASSQVRGNEQFF. DNA of the CDR3: TGTGCCAGCAGCCAAGTTCGAGGGAATGAGCAGTTCTTC.

This chain uses TRBV20-1 with TRBJ1-2; tentatively, D is TRBD1 (6 bases). The ends were cut back, 3 bases at V and 5 bases at J, with 22 bases in the middle. Per germline, CDR1 DFQATT and CDR2 SNEGSKA (reference sequence). The CDR3 is 16 amino acids. CDR3 bases: TGCAGTGCTAGGAGCCACCGGGACACTCAATCTTATGGCTACACCTTC. Its translation is CSARSHRDTQSYGYTF.

V gene TRBV27 combines with J gene TRBJ2-1; D is undetermined. This CDR3 region has 16 residues. Germline CDR1 is MNHEY and CDR2 is SMNVEV (reference sequence). V was trimmed by 8 bases and J by 0 bases, leaving 17 bases between them. The CDR3 region has the DNA TGTGCCAGCCGAGGCTATTCCCCCCACTCCTACAATGAGCAGTTCTTC. Amino acids: CASRGYSPHSYNEQFF.

This sequence joins TRBV7-3 and TRBJ1-6; 9 bases align to TRBD1. The germline gives CDR1 SGHTA, CDR2 FQGTGA. The CDR3 runs to 15 residues. V shed 5 bases and J 4 bases; nucleotides not matched to a gene: 3. CDR3 coding DNA: TGTGCCAGCAGCCTCGGGACAGGGTATAATTCACCCCTCCACTTT. Its translation is CASSLGTGYNSPLHF. The full variable domain, in which reference TRBV7-3 and TRBJ1-6 provide the parts outside the CDR3, is GAGVSQTPSNKVTEKGKYVELRCDPISGHTALYWYRQSLGQGPEFLIYFQGTGAADDSGLPNDRFFAVRPEGSVSTLKIQRTERGDSAVYLCASSLGTGYNSPLHFGNGTRLTVT.